These 24 T cell receptor beta chains were all obtained from the same sample, sequenced in a study of T-cell memory formation after mild COVID-19. TCRdb fed the 5' RACE reads into MiXCR, producing one record per CDR3 protein. The sample consists of approximately 340,000 distinct CDR3 sequences, 15% of them appearing once. Sequenced: PBMCs or a T cell subset sorted from them (not recorded which). These receptors all come from a man aged 18 to 35 who had mild COVID-19 (a few samples of this study predate the infection). Cell type and time point are not known.

This chain connects TRBV5-1 to TRBJ2-3, with D perhaps matching TRBD1 (5 bases). V was shortened by 0 bases and J by 1 base, with 12 bases between the two germline ends. The CDR3 length is 16 residues. CDR1 and CDR2 (germline): SGHRS, YFSETQ. CDR3 coding DNA: TGCGCCAGCAGCTTGGAACCAGGGAAGGGCACAGATACGCAGTATTTT. This gives the protein CASSLEPGKGTDTQYF.

This clonotype has only a few counts. The rearrangement joins TRBV7-2 to TRBJ2-7; no reliable D call. Germline loops: CDR1 SGHTA, CDR2 FQGNSA. The CDR3 is 13 amino acids. V was shortened by 1 base and J by 2 bases, with 6 bases between the two germline ends. The CDR3 sequence: CASSLVETYEQYF. CDR3 coding DNA: TGTGCCAGCAGCTTAGTCGAAACCTACGAGCAGTACTTC.

The chain combines TRBV5-1 with TRBJ1-1; TRBD1 agrees at 7 bases. From germline, CDR1 is SGHRS and CDR2 YFSETQ. The CDR3 extends over 12 amino acids. J lost 11 bases, V lost 4 bases, and 8 bases had no gene match. The DNA of the CDR3 is TGCGCCAGCAGCGGAGGACAGGAGATGGCTTTCTTT. Translated: CASSGGQEMAFF.

In this sample, this clonotype turned up many times. The chain links TRBV3-1 to TRBJ2-1; the D is unclear. Trimming stripped 0 bases from V and 1 base from J, with 7 bases between. Germline V gene sequence: CDR1 LGHDT, CDR2 YNNKEL (reference sequence). This CDR3 is 15 amino acids long. CDR3 loop: CASSQETGSYNEQFF. Written as DNA, the CDR3 is TGTGCCAGCAGCCAAGAAACCGGGTCCTACAATGAGCAGTTCTTC.

This clonotype was counted a few times. This rearrangement joins TRBV5-1 to TRBJ1-1; 8 bases are shared with TRBD1. The germline V gene encodes CDR1 SGHRS and CDR2 YFSETQ. Trimming cost V 2 bases and J 5 bases; bases outside gene matches: 8. The CDR3 is 15 residues long. The CDR3 DNA is TGCGCCAGCAGCTTTGCAGGGGGCCAGGCGACTGAAGCTTTCTTT. Translation: CASSFAGGQATEAFF.

The rearrangement joins TRBV7-9 to TRBJ2-1; the D gene is possibly TRBD1 (6 bases). V lost 4 bases, J lost 8 bases, and 21 bases lay in between. The CDR3 covers 16 residues. CDR1 and CDR2 (germline): SEHNR, FQNEAQ (reference sequence). The CDR3 is CASSSNRDIRSDEQFF. CDR3 DNA sequence: TGTGCCAGCAGCTCGAACAGGGATATACGGAGCGATGAGCAGTTCTTC.

V and J are TRBV10-3 and TRBJ2-5, with D possibly being TRBD1 or TRBD2 (5 bases each). The germline gives CDR1 ENHRY, CDR2 SYGVKD. The CDR3 is made up of 14 amino acids. Between the trimmed V and J ends, which lost 8 bases and 4 bases, there was a span of 17 bases. The chain's CDR3 is CAIAPGTHLETQYF. The CDR3 coding sequence is TGTGCCATCGCTCCCGGGACCCACCTAGAGACCCAGTACTTC.

The chain recombines TRBV10-3 with TRBJ2-5; D is perhaps TRBD2 (5 bases). Per the germline V gene, CDR1 is ENHRY and CDR2 is SYGVKD. This CDR3 region has 13 residues. Trimming shortened V by 2 bases and J by 7 bases, and 11 bases separated the two germline ends. CDR3 loop: CAISEDGKRTQYF. CDR3 coding DNA: TGTGCCATCAGTGAGGACGGGAAAAGGACCCAGTACTTC.

The chain joins TRBV12-3 or TRBV12-4 to TRBJ1-4; D remains ambiguous. The CDR3 runs to 13 residues. V shed 5 bases and J shed 7 bases, with 11 bases lying between them. The CDR3 sequence: CASSPRGFEKLFF. As DNA, the CDR3 is TGTGCCAGCAGTCCCCGGGGATTTGAAAAACTGTTTTTT.

This chain's CDR3 is CASSLGLGPNTGELFF. In nucleotides, the CDR3 is TGCGCCAGCAGCTTGGGTCTAGGGCCGAACACCGGGGAGCTGTTTTTT. The V gene is TRBV5-1, the J gene TRBJ2-2; D unclear. The CDR3 totals 16 residues. V lost 0 bases, J lost 0 bases, and 9 bases lay in between. Germline V gene lookup returns CDR1 SGHRS and CDR2 YFSETQ.

The rearrangement links TRBV28 to TRBJ1-5; D remains unclear. Per germline, CDR1 MDHEN and CDR2 SYDVKM. V dropped 3 bases and J dropped 0 bases, with 9 bases sitting between them. This CDR3 is 15 amino acids long. The CDR3 coding sequence is TGTGCCAGCAGTTTTTCTGGTAATAGCAATCAGCCCCAGCATTTT. As protein: CASSFSGNSNQPQHF.

V and J are TRBV29-1 and TRBJ1-2; TRBD1 might be the D (6 bases). Deletions cut 3 bases from V and 2 bases from J, with 10 bases between. This CDR3 has 13 amino acids. Germline V gives CDR1 SQVTM, CDR2 ANQGSEA. The DNA of the CDR3 is TGCAGCGTTGAGCCAGGACAGAACTATGGCTACACCTTC. Residues: CSVEPGQNYGYTF.

As DNA, the CDR3 is TGTGCCAGCCTTAAGTCGCATGGCTACACCTTC. This sequence encodes CASLKSHGYTF. V is TRBV6-6 and J is TRBJ1-2; no clear D. This CDR3 has 11 residues. V was cut by 8 bases and J by 6 bases, with 10 bases left in between. The germline CDR1 and CDR2 sequences are MNHNY and SVGAGI (reference sequence).

This clonotype was observed a few times. The genes are TRBV29-1 and TRBJ1-6, with D tentatively TRBD1 (6 bases). V was clipped by 7 bases and J by 7 bases, with 14 bases between them. This CDR3 is built from 13 residues. The germline V gene encodes CDR1 SQVTM and CDR2 ANQGSEA. Here the CDR3 DNA reads TGCAGCGGTAGGACAGACTTAAATTCACCCCTCCACTTT. Protein sequence: CSGRTDLNSPLHF.

This clonotype was counted a few times. The chain has TRBV5-1 and TRBJ2-1; 7 nucleotides match TRBD2. V shed 6 bases, J shed 8 bases, and the junction held 26 bases outside the gene matches. Germline-derived CDR1 and CDR2 are SGHRS and YFSETQ. The CDR3 consists of 19 residues. The CDR3 here is CASTSYPGDGSGVGDEQFF. CDR3 DNA: TGCGCCAGCACGTCGTACCCCGGGGACGGCAGCGGGGTGGGCGATGAGCAGTTCTTC.

This clonotype turned up a few times. The gene calls are TRBV20-1 and TRBJ2-7; 8 bases align to TRBD1. Germline lookup yields CDR1 DFQATT and CDR2 SNEGSKA (reference sequence). The V and J ends lost 5 bases and 4 bases, in that order; junction bases with no gene match: 4. This CDR3 is 12 amino acids long. The CDR3 sequence: CSAVDRGYEQYF. The CDR3, as DNA: TGCAGTGCTGTAGACAGGGGATACGAGCAGTACTTC.

The table lists this clonotype with a few counts. It is unclear where the CDR3 begins or ends on the DNA, so no DNA is shown, and the CDR3 is as TCRdb lists it. The rearrangement links TRBV4-3 to TRBJ1-2. Germline V gives CDR1 LGHNA, CDR2 YSLEER. The CDR3 length equals 15 residues, ends included. The CDR3 loop reads CASSQVLSDVYGYTF.

This clonotype was found a few times. The gene calls are TRBV20-1 and TRBJ2-3; no firm D call. V was shortened by 5 bases and J by 2 bases, with 14 bases between the two germline ends. CDR1 is DFQATT and CDR2 is SNEGSKA in the germline V gene (reference sequence). The length of the CDR3 is 14 residues. In DNA, the CDR3 is TGCAGTGCTGACCGGCCCCAGCTCACAGATACGCAGTATTTT. Its translation is CSADRPQLTDTQYF.

The CDR3 reads CASSGWTAVYGYTF. CDR3 sequence (DNA): TGTGCCAGCAGCGGCTGGACGGCCGTCTATGGCTACACCTTC. The J gene is TRBJ1-2, the V gene TRBV5-6; D remains ambiguous. The CDR3 loop spans 14 amino acids. CDR1 and CDR2 (germline): SGHDT, YYEEEE. V lost 4 bases and J lost 4, with 14 bases in between. Variable domain in full (rest from reference TRBV5-6 and TRBJ1-2): DAGVTQSPTHLIKTRGQQVTLRCSPKSGHDTVSWYQQALGQGPQFIFQYYEEEERQRGNFPDRFSGHQFPNYSSELNVNALLLGDSALYLCASSGWTAVYGYTFGSGTRLTVV.

The chain joins TRBV28 to TRBJ2-7; D might be TRBD1 (6 bases). CDR1 and CDR2 (germline): MDHEN, SYDVKM. This CDR3 has 13 residues. V dropped 5 bases and J dropped 0 bases, with 8 bases sitting between them. Here the CDR3 reads CASSDRNSYEQYV. For the CDR3, the DNA is TGTGCCAGCAGTGACAGGAACTCCTACGAGCAGTACGTC.

This chain joins TRBV12-3 or TRBV12-4 and TRBJ2-7; 8 bases align to TRBD1. J gave up 5 bases and V 6 bases, and 9 bases lay outside the gene matches. This CDR3 has 14 amino acids. CDR3 DNA sequence: TGTGCCAGCAGCAATCGACGACAGGGGCACGAGCAGTACGTC. Translated, it gives CASSNRRQGHEQYV.

The genes are TRBV24-1 and TRBJ1-5; perhaps TRBD1 as D (5 bases). Germline loops: CDR1 KGHDR, CDR2 SFDVKD. Trimming left V 12 bases short and J 6 bases short, with 17 bases between. CDR3 size: 13 residues. This CDR3 is CAANRGGGQPQHF. CDR3 coding DNA: TGTGCCGCAAACCGGGGCGGGGGTCAGCCCCAGCATTTT.

The rearrangement joins TRBV7-2 to TRBJ2-7, with 11 nucleotides matching TRBD2. V shed 5 bases, J shed 2 bases, and the junction held 5 bases outside the gene matches. The germline gives CDR1 SGHTA, CDR2 FQGNSA. The CDR3 length is 15 residues. The CDR3 spells CASSATSGDPYEQYF. CDR3 sequence (DNA): TGTGCCAGCAGCGCGACTAGCGGGGATCCCTACGAGCAGTACTTC.

The sample holds a few counts of this clonotype. The chain is built from TRBV12-3 or TRBV12-4 and TRBJ2-5; 8 nucleotides match TRBD1. The CDR3 consists of 15 residues. V shed 5 bases, J shed 6 bases, and the junction held 11 bases outside the gene matches. This CDR3 is CASSLHGQGLQTQYF. The CDR3 DNA sequence: TGTGCCAGCAGTCTACACGGACAGGGTCTTCAGACCCAGTACTTC.